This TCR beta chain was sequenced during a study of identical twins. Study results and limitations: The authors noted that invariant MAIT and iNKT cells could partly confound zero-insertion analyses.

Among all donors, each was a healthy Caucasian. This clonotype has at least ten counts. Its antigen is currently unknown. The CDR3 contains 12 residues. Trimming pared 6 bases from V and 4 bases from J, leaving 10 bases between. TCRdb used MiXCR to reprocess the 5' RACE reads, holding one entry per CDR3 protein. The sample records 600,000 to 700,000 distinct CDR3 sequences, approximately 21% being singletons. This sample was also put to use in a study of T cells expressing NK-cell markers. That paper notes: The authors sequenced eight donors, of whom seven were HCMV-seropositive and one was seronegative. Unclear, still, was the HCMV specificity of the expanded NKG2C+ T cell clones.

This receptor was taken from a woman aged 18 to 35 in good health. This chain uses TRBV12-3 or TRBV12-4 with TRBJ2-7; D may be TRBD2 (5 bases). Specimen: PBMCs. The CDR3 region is CASSPGGYEQYF. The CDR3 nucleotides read TGTGCCAGCAGCCCCGGAGGTTACGAGCAGTACTTC.